These T cell receptor beta chains were read from a single sample in a study of blood T cell repertoires in COVID-19. Clones were sequenced by immunoSEQ multiplex PCR, and TCRdb holds only the in-frame ones, with some missing. Among fewer than 450,000 clones listed, 88% were seen once. The material sequenced was PBMCs or T cells enriched from blood (not recorded which). Every receptor here comes from a woman between 40 and 55 years old with acute COVID-19. The CDR3 runs from the conserved cysteine through the conserved F or W.

V | CDR3
TRBV19 | CASSVAGGKTGELFF
TRBV6-5 | CASSYSQGRNTIYF
TRBV10-3 | CASAVGPLNTEAFF
TRBV7-2 | CASSSGLAGGQDTQYF
TRBV7-2 | CASSLGTNSPLHF
TRBV7-8 | CASSDPGWGAGGPTTGELFF
TRBV3-1/TRBV3-2 | CASSQTPGTNSYEQYF
TRBV10-3 | CAISESVKQGRTEAFF
TRBV3-1/TRBV3-2 | CASSQLGGEQYF
TRBV11-3 | CASSLGGGEAFF